The clone carrying this T cell receptor beta chain was counted a few times. V gave up 0 bases and J gave up 4 bases; unmatched junction bases: 3. CDR3 length: 16 residues. Germline assignment: CDR1 LNHNV and CDR2 YYDKDF (reference sequence). This entry comes from a study of blood T cell repertoires in COVID-19. Study context: The analysed material was cDNA or gDNA that came from T cells, B-cell-depleted T cells, or PBMCs.

Original processing methods: From reference gene primer amplification, estimates of nucleated cell counts were derived. The data were produced by immunoSEQ multiplex PCR, yet TCRdb's version contains in-frame clones alone and is incomplete. For V, J and clone size, that table is used; D and trimming come from the DNA. This sample has 100,000 to 150,000 clones, with around two thirds found just once. Sequenced: peripheral blood. This sequence joins TRBV15 and TRBJ2-1; the match to TRBD2 covers 10 bases. This receptor was obtained from a woman in her seventies with acute or convalescent COVID-19. The CDR3 region is CATSRDRAGGYNEQFF. The CDR3 DNA reads as TGTGCCACCAGCAGAGATCGAGCGGGAGGGTACAATGAGCAGTTCTTC.